This record covers a single T cell receptor (beta chain). The antigen remains unidentified. CDR3 length: 16 residues. CDR1 and CDR2 from the germline V gene are SNHLY and FYNNEI. Losses at the gene ends were 5 bases for V and 1 base for J; bases not matched to a gene: 9. Unique-molecular-identifier-tagged TCR beta cDNA libraries were used. About 500,000 cDNA molecules came from roughly 1 to 10 million T cells. TCRdb itself ran the PCR reads through MiXCR, one entry per CDR3 protein. The sample has hundreds of thousands of distinct CDR3 sequences, 25% to 30% seen once. This specimen belongs to a study of post-analysis software for immune sequencing data. The study's findings and limits: Patients showed TRBV5-6, TRBV5-1 and TRBV20-1 among four to six TRBV segments more frequent than in controls.

Sequencing was done on a sample of blood. The clonotype comes from a girl between 10 and 17 years old with multiple sclerosis. The V call is TRBV2, the J call TRBJ2-5, with TRBD2 matching 8 bases. The CDR3 nucleotides are TGTGCCAGCAGTCGTGAACGAGCGGGGGCCCAAGAGACCCAGTACTTC. Translated: CASSRERAGAQETQYF.